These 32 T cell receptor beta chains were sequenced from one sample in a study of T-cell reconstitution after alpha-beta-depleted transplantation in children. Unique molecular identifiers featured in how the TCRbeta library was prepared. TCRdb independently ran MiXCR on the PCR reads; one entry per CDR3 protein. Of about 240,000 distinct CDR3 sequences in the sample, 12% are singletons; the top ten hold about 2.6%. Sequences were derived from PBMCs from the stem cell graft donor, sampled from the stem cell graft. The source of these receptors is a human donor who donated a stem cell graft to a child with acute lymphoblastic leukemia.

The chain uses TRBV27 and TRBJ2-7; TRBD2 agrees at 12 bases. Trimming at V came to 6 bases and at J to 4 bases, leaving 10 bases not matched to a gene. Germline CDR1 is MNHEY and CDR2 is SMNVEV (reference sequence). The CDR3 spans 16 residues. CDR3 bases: TGTGCCAGCAGCCCGCTGCTAGCGGGAGGGCCATACGAGCAGTACTTC. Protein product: CASSPLLAGGPYEQYF.

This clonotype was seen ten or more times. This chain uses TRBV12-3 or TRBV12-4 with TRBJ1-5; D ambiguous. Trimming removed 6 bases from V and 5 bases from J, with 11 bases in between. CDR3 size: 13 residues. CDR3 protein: CASSTTTDQPQHF. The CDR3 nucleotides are TGTGCCAGCAGCACAACAACCGATCAGCCCCAGCATTTT.

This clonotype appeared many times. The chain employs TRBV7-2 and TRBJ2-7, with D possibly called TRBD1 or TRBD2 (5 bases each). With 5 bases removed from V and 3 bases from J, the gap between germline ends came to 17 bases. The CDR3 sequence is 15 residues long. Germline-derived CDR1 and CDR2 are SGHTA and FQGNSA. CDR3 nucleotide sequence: TGTGCCAGCAGCACTAGGGACGGATGGGGCTACGAGCAGTACTTC. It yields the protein CASSTRDGWGYEQYF.

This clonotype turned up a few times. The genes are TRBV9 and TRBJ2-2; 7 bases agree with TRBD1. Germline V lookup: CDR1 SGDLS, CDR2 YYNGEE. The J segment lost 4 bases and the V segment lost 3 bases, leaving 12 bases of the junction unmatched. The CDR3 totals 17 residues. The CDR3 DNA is TGTGCCAGCAGCGCCCCCTTCCTGACAGGGAGCACCGGGGAGCTGTTTTTT. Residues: CASSAPFLTGSTGELFF. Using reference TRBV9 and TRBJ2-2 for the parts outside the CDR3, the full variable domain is DSGVTQTPKHLITATGQRVTLRCSPRSGDLSVYWYQQSLDQGLQFLIQYYNGEERAKGNILERFSAQQFPDLHSELNLSSLELGDSALYFCASSAPFLTGSTGELFFGEGSRLTVL.

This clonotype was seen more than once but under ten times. CDR3 residues: CATAGTGHEQYF. The CDR3 nucleotides are TGTGCCACCGCGGGAACAGGACACGAGCAGTACTTC. The genes are TRBV6-2 or TRBV6-3 and TRBJ2-7; TRBD2 is a possible D gene (6 bases). V was clipped by 10 bases and J by 5 bases, with 15 bases between them. Germline V gene sequence: CDR1 MNHEY, CDR2 SVGEGT. CDR3 length: 12 amino acids.

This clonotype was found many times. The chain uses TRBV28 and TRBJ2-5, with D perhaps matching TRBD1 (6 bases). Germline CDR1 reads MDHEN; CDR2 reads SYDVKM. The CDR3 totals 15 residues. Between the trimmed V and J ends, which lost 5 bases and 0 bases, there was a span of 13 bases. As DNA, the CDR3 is TGTGCCAGCAGTCCAGATACAGGGTACCAAGAGACCCAGTACTTC. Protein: CASSPDTGYQETQYF.

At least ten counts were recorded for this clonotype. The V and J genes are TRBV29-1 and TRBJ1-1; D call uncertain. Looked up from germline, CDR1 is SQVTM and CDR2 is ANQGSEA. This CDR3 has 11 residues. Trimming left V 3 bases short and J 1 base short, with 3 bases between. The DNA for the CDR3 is TGCAGCGTTGACAGGAACACTGAAGCTTTCTTT. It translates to CSVDRNTEAFF.

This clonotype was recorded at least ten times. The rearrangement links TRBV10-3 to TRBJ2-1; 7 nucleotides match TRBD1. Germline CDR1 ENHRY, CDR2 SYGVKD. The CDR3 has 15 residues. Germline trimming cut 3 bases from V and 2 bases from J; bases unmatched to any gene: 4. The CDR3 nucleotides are TGTGCCATCAGTGATTTAGGGGGCGCCTACAATGAGCAGTTCTTC. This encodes CAISDLGGAYNEQFF.

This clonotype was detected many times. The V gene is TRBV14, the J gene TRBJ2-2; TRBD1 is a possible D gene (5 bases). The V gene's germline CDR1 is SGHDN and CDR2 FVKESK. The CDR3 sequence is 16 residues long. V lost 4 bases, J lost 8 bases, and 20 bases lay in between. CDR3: CASSPGTSWGLGELFF. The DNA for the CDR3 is TGTGCCAGCAGCCCAGGAACTTCGTGGGGCTTAGGGGAGCTGTTTTTT.

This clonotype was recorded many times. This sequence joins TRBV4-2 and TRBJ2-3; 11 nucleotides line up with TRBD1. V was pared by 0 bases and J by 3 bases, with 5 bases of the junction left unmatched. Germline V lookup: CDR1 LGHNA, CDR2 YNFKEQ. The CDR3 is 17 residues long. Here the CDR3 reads CASSQDLGQGETDTQYF. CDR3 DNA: TGTGCCAGCAGCCAAGACCTGGGACAGGGGGAAACAGATACGCAGTATTTT.

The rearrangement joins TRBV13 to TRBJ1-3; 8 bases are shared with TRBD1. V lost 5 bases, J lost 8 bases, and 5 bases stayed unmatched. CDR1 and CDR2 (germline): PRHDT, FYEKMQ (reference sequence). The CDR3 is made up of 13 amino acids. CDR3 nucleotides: TGTGCCAGCAGCCCTGACAGGGGACACACCATATATTTT. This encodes CASSPDRGHTIYF.

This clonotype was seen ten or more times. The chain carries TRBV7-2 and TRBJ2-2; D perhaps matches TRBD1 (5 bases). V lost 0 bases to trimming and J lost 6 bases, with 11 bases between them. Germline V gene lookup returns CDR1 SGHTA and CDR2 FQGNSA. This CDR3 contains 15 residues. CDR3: CASSLAGVKAGELFF. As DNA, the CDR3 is TGTGCCAGCAGCTTAGCAGGGGTAAAAGCCGGGGAGCTGTTTTTT.

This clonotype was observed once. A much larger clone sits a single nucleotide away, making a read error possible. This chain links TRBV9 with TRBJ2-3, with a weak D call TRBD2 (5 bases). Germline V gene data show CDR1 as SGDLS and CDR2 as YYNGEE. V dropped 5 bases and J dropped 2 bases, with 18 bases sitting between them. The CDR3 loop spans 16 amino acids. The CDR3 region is CASSKWETPPTDTQYF. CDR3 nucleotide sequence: TGTGCCAGCAGTAAATGGGAGACTCCACCCACAGATACGCAGTATTTT.

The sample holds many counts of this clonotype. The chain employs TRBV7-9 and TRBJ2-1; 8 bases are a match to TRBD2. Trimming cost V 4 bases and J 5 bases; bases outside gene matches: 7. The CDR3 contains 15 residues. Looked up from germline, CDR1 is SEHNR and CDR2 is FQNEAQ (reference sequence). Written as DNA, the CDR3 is TGTGCCAGCAGCTGGACTAGCACCCCCAACAATGAGCAGTTCTTC. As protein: CASSWTSTPNNEQFF.

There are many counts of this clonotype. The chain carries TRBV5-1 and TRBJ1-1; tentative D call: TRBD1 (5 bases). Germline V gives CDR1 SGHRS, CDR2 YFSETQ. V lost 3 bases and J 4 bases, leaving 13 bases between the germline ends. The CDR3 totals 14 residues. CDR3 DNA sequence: TGCGCCAGCAGCTCGGGAGGAGGGGTCACTGAAGCTTTCTTT. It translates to CASSSGGGVTEAFF. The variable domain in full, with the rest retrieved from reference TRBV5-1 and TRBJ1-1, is KAGVTQTPRYLIKTRGQQVTLSCSPISGHRSVSWYQQTPGQGLQFLFEYFSETQRNKGNFPGRFSGRQFSNSRSEMNVSTLELGDSALYLCASSSGGGVTEAFFGQGTRLTVV.

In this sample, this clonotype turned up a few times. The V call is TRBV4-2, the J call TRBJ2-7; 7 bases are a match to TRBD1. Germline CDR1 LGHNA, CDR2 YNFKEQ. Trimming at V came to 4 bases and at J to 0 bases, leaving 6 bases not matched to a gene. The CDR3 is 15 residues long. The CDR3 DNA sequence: TGTGCCAGCAGCCTTCGGGACAGCCTCTCCTACGAGCAGTACTTC. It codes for CASSLRDSLSYEQYF.

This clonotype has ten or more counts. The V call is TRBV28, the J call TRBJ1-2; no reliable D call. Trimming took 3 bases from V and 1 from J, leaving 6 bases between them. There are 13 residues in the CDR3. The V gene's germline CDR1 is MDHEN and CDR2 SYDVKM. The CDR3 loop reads CASSLADNYGYTF. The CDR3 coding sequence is TGTGCCAGCAGTTTGGCAGATAACTATGGCTACACCTTC.

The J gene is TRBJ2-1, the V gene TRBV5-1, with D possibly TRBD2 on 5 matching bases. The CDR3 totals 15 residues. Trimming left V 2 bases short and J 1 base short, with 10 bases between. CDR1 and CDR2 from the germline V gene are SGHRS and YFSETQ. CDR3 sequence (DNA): TGCGCCAGCAGCTTCATCCGGGAATCCTACAATGAGCAGTTCTTC. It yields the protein CASSFIRESYNEQFF.

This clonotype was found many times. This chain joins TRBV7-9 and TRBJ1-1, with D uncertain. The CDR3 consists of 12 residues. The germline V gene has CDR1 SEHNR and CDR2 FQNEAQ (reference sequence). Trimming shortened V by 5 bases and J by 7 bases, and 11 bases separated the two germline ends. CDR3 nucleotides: TGTGCCAGCAGCCCGGACGGACTTGAAGCTTTCTTT. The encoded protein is CASSPDGLEAFF.

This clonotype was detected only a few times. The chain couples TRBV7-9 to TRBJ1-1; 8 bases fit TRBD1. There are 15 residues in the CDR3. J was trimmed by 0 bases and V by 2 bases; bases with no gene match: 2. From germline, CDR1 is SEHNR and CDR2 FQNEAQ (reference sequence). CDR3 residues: CASSLLGQVNTEAFF. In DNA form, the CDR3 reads TGTGCCAGCAGCTTACTGGGACAGGTGAACACTGAAGCTTTCTTT.

The CDR3 coding sequence is TGTGCCAGCAGCCAACGGATCGACAGGGGAGGATGGAATAACTATGGCTACACCTTC. This codes for CASSQRIDRGGWNNYGYTF. This chain uses TRBV9 with TRBJ1-2, with 8 bases fitting TRBD1. J gave up 1 base and V 4 bases, and 18 bases lay outside the gene matches. Germline CDR1 and CDR2: SGDLS and YYNGEE. The CDR3 has 19 amino acids.

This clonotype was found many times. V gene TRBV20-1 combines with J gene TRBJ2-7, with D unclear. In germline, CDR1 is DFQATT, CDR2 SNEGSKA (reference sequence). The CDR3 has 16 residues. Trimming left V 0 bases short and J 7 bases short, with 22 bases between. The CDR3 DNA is TGCAGTGCTAGAGATCTAGAAGCAGGAGAAGAGAGGGAGCAGTACTTC. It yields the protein CSARDLEAGEEREQYF.

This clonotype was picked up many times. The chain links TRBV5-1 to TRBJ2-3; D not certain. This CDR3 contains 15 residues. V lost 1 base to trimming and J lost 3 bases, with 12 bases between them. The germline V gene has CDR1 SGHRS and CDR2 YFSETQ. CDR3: CASSLPEFTTDTQYF. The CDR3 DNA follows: TGCGCCAGCAGCTTGCCAGAATTTACGACAGATACGCAGTATTTT.

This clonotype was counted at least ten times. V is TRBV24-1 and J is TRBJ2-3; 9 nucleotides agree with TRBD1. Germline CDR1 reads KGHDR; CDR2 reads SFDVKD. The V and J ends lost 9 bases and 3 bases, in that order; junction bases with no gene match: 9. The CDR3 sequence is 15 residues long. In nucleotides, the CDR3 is TGTGCCACCGAAGACAGGGGGTCTAGAACAGATACGCAGTATTTT. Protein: CATEDRGSRTDTQYF.

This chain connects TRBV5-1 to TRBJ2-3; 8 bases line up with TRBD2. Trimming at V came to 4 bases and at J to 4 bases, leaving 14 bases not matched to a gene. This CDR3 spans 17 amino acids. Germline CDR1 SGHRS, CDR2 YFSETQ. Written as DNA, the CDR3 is TGCGCCAGCAGCGTGTGGGATTTAGCGGGAAACGCAGATACGCAGTATTTT. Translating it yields CASSVWDLAGNADTQYF.

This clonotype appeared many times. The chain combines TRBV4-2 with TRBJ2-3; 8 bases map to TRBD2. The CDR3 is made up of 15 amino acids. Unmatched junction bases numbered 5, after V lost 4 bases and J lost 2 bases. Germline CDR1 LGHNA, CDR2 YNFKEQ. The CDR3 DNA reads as TGTGCCAGCAGCCCCCGGCGGGGGGCCACAGATACGCAGTATTTT. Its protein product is CASSPRRGATDTQYF.

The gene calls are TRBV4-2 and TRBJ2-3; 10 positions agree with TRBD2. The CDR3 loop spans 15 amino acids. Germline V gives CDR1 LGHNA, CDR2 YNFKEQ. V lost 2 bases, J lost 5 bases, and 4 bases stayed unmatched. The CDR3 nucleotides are TGTGCCAGCAGCCAAACTAGCGGGAATATAGATACGCAGTATTTT. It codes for CASSQTSGNIDTQYF.

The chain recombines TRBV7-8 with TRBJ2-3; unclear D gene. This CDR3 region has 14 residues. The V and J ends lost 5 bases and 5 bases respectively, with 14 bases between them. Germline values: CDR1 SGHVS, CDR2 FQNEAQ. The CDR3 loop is CASSPLSLRDTQYF. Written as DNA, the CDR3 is TGTGCCAGCAGCCCCCTCTCTTTGCGAGATACGCAGTATTTT.

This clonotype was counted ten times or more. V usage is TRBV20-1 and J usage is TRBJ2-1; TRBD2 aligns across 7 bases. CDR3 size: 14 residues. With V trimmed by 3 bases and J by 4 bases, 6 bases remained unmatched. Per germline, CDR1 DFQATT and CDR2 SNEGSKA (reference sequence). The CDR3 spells CSASLVAGYNEQFF. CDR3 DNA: TGCAGTGCTAGTTTGGTAGCGGGTTACAATGAGCAGTTCTTC.

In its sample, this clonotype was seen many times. CDR3: CASSQVSGFDEQYF. DNA for the CDR3: TGCGCCAGCAGCCAAGTTTCAGGGTTCGACGAGCAGTACTTC. The rearrangement links TRBV4-3 to TRBJ2-7; a possible D gene is TRBD1 (5 bases). The CDR3 loop spans 14 amino acids. The V gene lost 1 base and the J gene lost 5 bases, with 12 bases spanning the gap. Germline values: CDR1 LGHNA, CDR2 YSLEER.

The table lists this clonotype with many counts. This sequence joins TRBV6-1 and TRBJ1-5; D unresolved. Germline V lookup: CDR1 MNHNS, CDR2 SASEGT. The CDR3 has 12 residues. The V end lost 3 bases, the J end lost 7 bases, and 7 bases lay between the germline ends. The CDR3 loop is CASSDSRQPQHF. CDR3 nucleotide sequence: TGTGCCAGCAGTGATTCACGGCAGCCCCAGCATTTT.

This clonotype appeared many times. This CDR3 reads CASSQRGGTNQFF. The CDR3 coding sequence is TGTGCCAGCAGTCAACGGGGCGGGACCAATCAGTTCTTC. This rearrangement joins TRBV12-3 or TRBV12-4 to TRBJ2-1; the D gene is possibly TRBD2 (6 bases). The CDR3 runs 13 residues. Trimming removed 5 bases at V and 13 bases at J, with 18 bases between.